This entry is about one T cell receptor beta chain. Clones were sequenced by immunoSEQ multiplex PCR, and TCRdb holds only the in-frame ones, with some missing. The sample includes about 64,000 clones, roughly 92% seen only once; the top ten take 1.4%. The data were obtained in a study of T cell changes during pregnancy in multiple sclerosis. This CDR3 region has 13 residues. Between the trimmed V and J ends, which lost 2 bases and 6 bases, there was a span of 7 bases. The germline V gene has CDR1 SNHLY and CDR2 FYNNEI. This chain connects TRBV2 to TRBJ2-2; no definite D call. The sequence derives from a female donor with multiple sclerosis, enrolled in a pregnancy study. The material sequenced was peripheral blood, taken in the second trimester of pregnancy. This chain's CDR3 is CASSELGAGELFF. CDR3 nucleotides: TGTGCCAGCAGTGAATTGGGCGCCGGGGAGCTGTTTTTT.